The source of this T cell receptor (beta chain) is a study of T cell changes during pregnancy in multiple sclerosis. Germline assignment: CDR1 MNHEY and CDR2 SMNVEV (reference sequence). V lost 4 bases and J lost 6; bases outside the gene matches: 12. The CDR3 runs 16 residues. The table came from immunoSEQ multiplex PCR; TCRdb's copy has only in-frame clones and leaves some out. Among 85,000 to 100,000 clones, approximately 90% were seen once, and the ten largest hold 0.9% to 0.95%. The receptor comes from a female donor with multiple sclerosis, enrolled in a pregnancy study. The genes are TRBV27 and TRBJ2-7; 10 bases are shared with TRBD2. The material was peripheral blood, obtained before pregnancy. The CDR3 is CASSSPSGRASVEQYF. The CDR3 nucleotides read TGTGCCAGCAGTTCCCCCAGCGGGAGGGCCTCGGTCGAGCAGTACTTC.